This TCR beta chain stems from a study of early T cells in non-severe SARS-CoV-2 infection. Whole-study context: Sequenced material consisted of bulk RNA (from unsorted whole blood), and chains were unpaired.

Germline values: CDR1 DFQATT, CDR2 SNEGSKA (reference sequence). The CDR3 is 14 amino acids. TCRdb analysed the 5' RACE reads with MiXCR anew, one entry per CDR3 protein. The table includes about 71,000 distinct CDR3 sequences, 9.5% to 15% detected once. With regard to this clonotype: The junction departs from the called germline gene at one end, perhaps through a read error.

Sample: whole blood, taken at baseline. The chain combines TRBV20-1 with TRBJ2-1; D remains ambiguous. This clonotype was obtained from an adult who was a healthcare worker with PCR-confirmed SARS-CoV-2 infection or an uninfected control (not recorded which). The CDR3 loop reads CSARALSSYNERFF. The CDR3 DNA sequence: TGCAGTGCTAGGGCCCTATCCTCCTACAATGAGCGGTTCTTC.